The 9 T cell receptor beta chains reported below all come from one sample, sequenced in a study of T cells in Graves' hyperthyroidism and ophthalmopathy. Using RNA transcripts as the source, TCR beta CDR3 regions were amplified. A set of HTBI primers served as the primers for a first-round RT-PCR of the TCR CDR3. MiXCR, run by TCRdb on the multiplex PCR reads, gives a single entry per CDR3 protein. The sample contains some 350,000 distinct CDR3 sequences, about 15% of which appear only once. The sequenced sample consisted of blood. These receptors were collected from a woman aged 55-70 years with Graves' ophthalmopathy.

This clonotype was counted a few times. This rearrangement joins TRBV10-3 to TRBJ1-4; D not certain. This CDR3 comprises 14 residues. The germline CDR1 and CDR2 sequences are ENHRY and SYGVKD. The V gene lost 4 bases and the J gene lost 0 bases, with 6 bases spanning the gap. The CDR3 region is CAISAAATNEKLFF. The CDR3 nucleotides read TGTGCCATCAGTGCAGCAGCAACTAATGAAAAACTGTTTTTT.

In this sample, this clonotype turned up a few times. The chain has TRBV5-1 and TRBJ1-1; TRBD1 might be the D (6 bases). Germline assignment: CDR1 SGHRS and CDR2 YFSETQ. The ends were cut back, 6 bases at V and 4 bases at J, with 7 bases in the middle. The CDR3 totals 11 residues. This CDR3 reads CASKGVTEAFF. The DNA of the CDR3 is TGCGCCAGCAAGGGGGTCACTGAAGCTTTCTTT.

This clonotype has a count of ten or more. The CDR3 protein is CASSPSERDRGLHEQYF. DNA of the CDR3: TGTGCCAGCAGCCCCTCCGAACGGGACAGGGGTCTCCACGAGCAGTACTTC. The chain is built from TRBV13 and TRBJ2-7; the match to TRBD1 covers 10 bases. The CDR3 is 17 amino acids. J was trimmed by 5 bases and V by 5 bases; bases with no gene match: 15. Germline loops: CDR1 PRHDT, CDR2 FYEKMQ (reference sequence).

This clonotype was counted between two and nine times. In nucleotides, the CDR3 is TGTGCCAGCAGCTCCCGGGACTCTCGGGAAAAACTGTTTTTT. Residues: CASSSRDSREKLFF. The V and J genes are TRBV7-9 and TRBJ1-4; D perhaps matches TRBD1 (5 bases). There are 14 residues in the CDR3. With 4 bases removed from V and 8 bases from J, the gap between germline ends came to 14 bases. The germline gives CDR1 SEHNR, CDR2 FQNEAQ (reference sequence). The full variable domain, its missing parts supplied by reference TRBV7-9 and TRBJ1-4, is DTGVSQNPRHKITKRGQNVTFRCDPISEHNRLYWYRQTLGQGPEFLTYFQNEAQLEKSRLLSDRFSAERPKGSFSTLEIQRTEQGDSAMYLCASSSRDSREKLFFGSGTQLSVL.

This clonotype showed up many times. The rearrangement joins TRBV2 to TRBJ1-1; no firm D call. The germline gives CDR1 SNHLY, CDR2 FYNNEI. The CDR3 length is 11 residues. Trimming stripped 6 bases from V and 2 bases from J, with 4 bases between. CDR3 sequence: CASRRNTEAFF. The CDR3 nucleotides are TGTGCCAGCAGACGTAACACTGAAGCTTTCTTT.

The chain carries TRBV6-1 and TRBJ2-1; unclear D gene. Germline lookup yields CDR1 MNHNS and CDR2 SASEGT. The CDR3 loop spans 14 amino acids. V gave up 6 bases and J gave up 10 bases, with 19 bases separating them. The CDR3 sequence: CASSLTLEVGEQFF. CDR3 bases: TGTGCCAGCAGCCTCACTTTAGAAGTGGGCGAGCAGTTCTTC.

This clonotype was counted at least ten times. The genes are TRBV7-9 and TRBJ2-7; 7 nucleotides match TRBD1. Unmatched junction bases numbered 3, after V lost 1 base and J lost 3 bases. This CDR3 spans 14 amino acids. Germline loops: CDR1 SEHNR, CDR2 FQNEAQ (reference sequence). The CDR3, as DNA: TGTGCCAGCAGCTTAGGGGGACAGTACTACGAGCAGTACTTC. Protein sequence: CASSLGGQYYEQYF.

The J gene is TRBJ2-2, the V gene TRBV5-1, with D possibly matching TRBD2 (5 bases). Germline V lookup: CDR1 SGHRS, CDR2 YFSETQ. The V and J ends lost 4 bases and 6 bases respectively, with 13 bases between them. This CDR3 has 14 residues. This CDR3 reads CASSSSEGPGELFF. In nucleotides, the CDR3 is TGCGCCAGCAGCAGTAGCGAAGGACCCGGGGAGCTGTTTTTT.

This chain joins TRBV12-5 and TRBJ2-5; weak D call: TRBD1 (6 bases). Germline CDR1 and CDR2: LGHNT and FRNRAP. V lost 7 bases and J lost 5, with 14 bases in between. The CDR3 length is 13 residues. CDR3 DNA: TGTGCTAGTGCCAGAACAGGGATGGAGACCCAGTACTTC. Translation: CASARTGMETQYF.